What follows describes a single T cell receptor beta chain. Its antigen is as yet unknown. The sample comes from a study of a mutant IDH1 vaccine in newly diagnosed glioma. CDR1 and CDR2 (germline): SQVTM, ANQGSEA. This CDR3 is built from 15 residues. J gave up 3 bases and V 0 bases, and 5 bases lay outside the gene matches. Time point given: week 11, during vaccination. Vaccine doses each comprised 300 ug of mutant IDH1 20-mer peptide, with topical imiquimod. Libraries were prepared by immunoSEQ multiplex PCR; TCRdb keeps only in-frame clonotypes and omits some of them. The data show tens of thousands of clones, with just under 80% seen just once and roughly 22% held by the top ten.

Sequencing was performed on PBMCs, taken from a glioma patient whose treatment included an IDH1 peptide vaccine. The source of this sequence is a man aged 30 to 39 with glioma. The chain has TRBV29-1 and TRBJ1-3; the match to TRBD1 covers 7 bases. Here the CDR3 DNA reads TGCAGCGTTGAAGATCCTCAGGGGGATGGAAACACCATATATTTT. Translated: CSVEDPQGDGNTIYF. Together with reference TRBV29-1 and TRBJ1-3, the CDR3 gives the full variable domain: SAVISQKPSRDICQRGTSLTIQCQVDSQVTMMFWYRQQPGQSLTLIATANQGSEATYESGFVIDKFPISRPNLTFSTLTVSNMSPEDSSIYLCSVEDPQGDGNTIYFGEGSWLTVV.